Each of the 21 T cell receptor beta chains below was sequenced from the same sample in a study of blood T cell repertoires in COVID-19. The data were produced by immunoSEQ multiplex PCR, yet TCRdb's version contains in-frame clones alone and is incomplete. The sample holds 210,000 or so clones, about 86% seen once. The sequenced sample consisted of PBMCs or T cells enriched from blood (not recorded which). The source of these receptors is a woman in her forties or fifties with acute COVID-19.

This clone was detected once. The genes are TRBV19 and TRBJ2-7, with 12 bases lining up with TRBD2. With V trimmed by 5 bases and J by 3 bases, 8 bases remained unmatched. The CDR3 loop spans 16 amino acids. The germline V gene encodes CDR1 LNHDA and CDR2 SQIVND (reference sequence). CDR3 nucleotides: TGTGCCAGTAGTGAGACTAGCGGGAGAGGTGGCTACGAGCAGTACTTC. Its translation: CASSETSGRGGYEQYF.

The V gene is TRBV3-1 (or the pseudogene TRBV3-2), the J gene TRBJ1-5; 9 nucleotides match TRBD1. The length of the CDR3 is 16 residues. Germline V CDR1 and CDR2: LGHDT, YNNKEL (reference sequence). V lost 1 base, J lost 6 bases, and 7 bases stayed unmatched. The CDR3 is CASSQAGQGSTQPQHF. The CDR3 DNA follows: TGTGCCAGCAGCCAAGCGGGACAGGGAAGTACTCAGCCCCAGCATTTT.

The CDR3 sequence: CASRPGTSVTGELFF. The CDR3 nucleotides are TGCGCCAGCAGACCCGGGACTAGCGTAACCGGGGAGCTGTTTTTT. This chain uses TRBV4-1 with TRBJ2-2, with TRBD2 matching over 10 bases. Trimming at V came to 6 bases and at J to 5 bases, leaving 6 bases not matched to a gene. The CDR3 sequence is 15 residues long. Germline CDR1 is MGHRA and CDR2 is YSYEKL.

The chain combines TRBV7-9 with TRBJ2-6; D possibly corresponds to TRBD1 (5 bases). The CDR3 is 17 amino acids. In germline, CDR1 is SEHNR, CDR2 FQNEAQ (reference sequence). Trimming cost V 6 bases and J 0 bases, with 15 bases left between them. CDR3 nucleotide sequence: TGTGCCAGCAGACAATCAGGGTCCCCCTCTGGGGCCAACGTCCTGACTTTC. Its protein is CASRQSGSPSGANVLTF. Combining the CDR3 with reference TRBV7-9 and TRBJ2-6 gives the whole variable domain DTGVSQNPRHKITKRGQNVTFRCDPISEHNRLYWYRQTLGQGPEFLTYFQNEAQLEKSRLLSDRFSAERPKGSFSTLEIQRTEQGDSAMYLCASRQSGSPSGANVLTFGAGSRLTVL.

This chain uses TRBV7-9 with TRBJ1-2, with no clear D. The CDR3 spans 15 residues. Trimming took 0 bases from V and 4 from J, leaving 12 bases between them. Germline V gene data show CDR1 as SEHNR and CDR2 as FQNEAQ (reference sequence). CDR3 DNA: TGTGCCAGCAGCTTAGCGCTAGGCAGCCTCTATGGCTACACCTTC. It translates to CASSLALGSLYGYTF.

This chain uses TRBV2 with TRBJ2-3, with a possible D match to TRBD1 (5 bases). Germline values: CDR1 SNHLY, CDR2 FYNNEI. V was trimmed by 5 bases and J by 3 bases, leaving 12 bases between them. The CDR3 totals 14 residues. The CDR3 sequence is CASSKDTGTDTQYF. The CDR3 DNA reads TGTGCCAGCAGTAAGGACACAGGTACAGATACGCAGTATTTT. Looking up the rest from reference TRBV2 and TRBJ2-3 gives the full variable domain: EPEVTQTPSHQVTQMGQEVILRCVPISNHLYFYWYRQILGQKVEFLVSFYNNEISEKSEIFDDQFSVERPDGSNFTLKIRSTKLEDSAMYFCASSKDTGTDTQYFGPGTRLTVL.

The gene calls are TRBV7-3 and TRBJ2-6; the match to TRBD1 covers 10 bases. Germline V gives CDR1 SGHTA, CDR2 FQGTGA. V shed 5 bases, J shed 4 bases, and the junction held 8 bases outside the gene matches. This CDR3 has 17 residues. This CDR3 reads CASSLRQGAQGANVLTF. For the CDR3, the DNA is TGTGCCAGCAGCCTAAGACAGGGGGCACAAGGGGCCAACGTCCTGACTTTC.

The chain has TRBV4-2 and TRBJ1-1; 8 bases are a match to TRBD1. The V gene's germline CDR1 is LGHNA and CDR2 YNFKEQ. V lost 1 base and J lost 1; bases outside the gene matches: 2. This CDR3 spans 15 amino acids. The CDR3 DNA sequence: TGTGCCAGCAGCCAAGGAACAGGGGGGAACACTGAAGCTTTCTTT. It codes for CASSQGTGGNTEAFF.

The V call is TRBV7-2, the J call TRBJ2-7; no firm D call. V lost 5 bases, J lost 4 bases, and 15 bases lay in between. Germline V CDR1 and CDR2: SGHTA, FQGNSA. The CDR3 has 14 residues. The CDR3 bases are TGTGCCAGCAGCCAGTCGGGTAGTTTTTACGAGCAGTACTTC. It yields the protein CASSQSGSFYEQYF.

This sequence joins TRBV18 and TRBJ1-5; unclear D gene. CDR1 and CDR2 from the germline V gene are KGHSH and LQKENI. Trimming removed 5 bases from V and 7 bases from J, with 9 bases in between. The length of the CDR3 is 12 residues. CDR3 coding DNA: TGTGCCAGCTCATATCCCGAGCAGCCCCAGCATTTT. This translates into CASSYPEQPQHF.

The rearrangement uses TRBV7-8 and TRBJ1-1; a possible D gene is TRBD1 (6 bases). Trimming took 4 bases from V and 4 from J, leaving 16 bases between them. Germline assignment: CDR1 SGHVS and CDR2 FQNEAQ. This CDR3 comprises 15 residues. As DNA, the CDR3 is TGTGCCAGCAGCTGGGCAGGGGCTCTTGGCACTGAAGCTTTCTTT. It translates to CASSWAGALGTEAFF. The whole variable domain, filled in from reference TRBV7-8 and TRBJ1-1, reads GAGVSQSPRYKVAKRGQDVALRCDPISGHVSLFWYQQALGQGPEFLTYFQNEAQLDKSGLPSDRFFAERPEGSVSTLKIQRTQQEDSAVYLCASSWAGALGTEAFFGQGTRLTVV.

The chain couples TRBV4-3 to TRBJ2-1; 11 bases map to TRBD2. The CDR3 is 20 amino acids. Germline-derived CDR1 and CDR2 are LGHNA and YSLEER. Unmatched junction bases numbered 14, after V lost 1 base and J lost 3 bases. The CDR3 loop reads CASSQGYLAGGTGYYNEQFF. The CDR3 DNA reads as TGCGCCAGCAGCCAAGGCTATTTAGCGGGGGGGACAGGGTACTACAATGAGCAGTTCTTC.

The J gene is TRBJ1-5, the V gene TRBV20-1, with D unclear. V lost 3 bases, J lost 3 bases, and 18 bases lay in between. From germline, CDR1 is DFQATT and CDR2 SNEGSKA (reference sequence). The CDR3 covers 16 residues. The CDR3 protein is CSASNNMGLINQPQHF. CDR3 in DNA: TGCAGTGCTAGTAACAATATGGGCCTCATCAATCAGCCCCAGCATTTT.

This clone was observed a handful of times. The V call is TRBV27, the J call TRBJ1-4; weak D call: TRBD1 (5 bases). The CDR3 consists of 14 residues. Germline loops: CDR1 MNHEY, CDR2 SMNVEV (reference sequence). V shed 4 bases and J shed 0 bases, with 6 bases lying between them. CDR3 sequence: CASSSGATNEKLFF. The CDR3 nucleotides are TGTGCCAGCAGTTCGGGGGCAACTAATGAAAAACTGTTTTTT.

J is TRBJ2-1 and V is TRBV10-1; 8 bases fit TRBD1. After removal of 6 bases from V and 9 bases from J, the junction contained 7 bases not matched to a gene. CDR1 is WNHNN and CDR2 is SYGVQD in the germline V gene (reference sequence). There are 13 residues in the CDR3. The CDR3 bases are TGCGCCAGCAGGCCGGACAGGGAGGTTGAGCAGTTCTTC. Amino acids: CASRPDREVEQFF.

The chain uses TRBV27 and TRBJ1-1; D not resolved. Germline V gene sequence: CDR1 MNHEY, CDR2 SMNVEV (reference sequence). V was cut by 2 bases and J by 3 bases, with 7 bases left in between. The CDR3 has 13 amino acids. The CDR3 reads CASSLAGYTEAFF. In DNA, the CDR3 is TGTGCCAGCAGTTTAGCGGGTTACACTGAAGCTTTCTTT.

The chain has TRBV2 and TRBJ2-3; 12 bases are shared with TRBD2. This CDR3 contains 15 residues. CDR1 is SNHLY, CDR2 FYNNEI, per germline. Trimming removed 4 bases from V and 1 base from J; junction bases left unmatched: 0. CDR3 bases: TGTGCCAGCAGTGGACTAGCGGGGGGCACAGATACGCAGTATTTT. Translation: CASSGLAGGTDTQYF.

This rearrangement joins TRBV5-1 to TRBJ2-3, with D perhaps matching TRBD2 (6 bases). This CDR3 comprises 14 residues. The V gene lost 0 bases and the J gene lost 2 bases, with 7 bases spanning the gap. CDR1 is SGHRS and CDR2 is YFSETQ in the germline V gene. The CDR3, as DNA: TGCGCCAGCAGCTTGGGCGGGGCCACAGATACGCAGTATTTT. This encodes CASSLGGATDTQYF.

This sequence joins TRBV19 and TRBJ1-4; possibly TRBD1 for D (5 bases). Germline CDR1 reads LNHDA; CDR2 reads SQIVND (reference sequence). The ends were cut back, 6 bases at V and 3 bases at J, with 17 bases in the middle. The CDR3 sequence is 16 residues long. The CDR3 sequence is CASSVRGGAPNEKLFF. CDR3 in DNA: TGTGCCAGTAGCGTTAGGGGAGGGGCCCCTAATGAAAAACTGTTTTTT.

This chain uses TRBV7-2 with TRBJ1-4; 11 bases fit TRBD1. V lost 5 bases to trimming and J lost 7 bases; unmatched junction nucleotides: 3. The CDR3 covers 14 residues. CDR1 and CDR2 (germline): SGHTA, FQGNSA. The CDR3 nucleotides read TGTGCCAGCAGCCCCGGGACAGGGGGTGAAAAACTGTTTTTT. It specifies CASSPGTGGEKLFF. The full variable domain, with the rest looked up from reference TRBV7-2 and TRBJ1-4, is GAGVSQSPSNKVTEKGKDVELRCDPISGHTALYWYRQSLGQGLEFLIYFQGNSAPDKSGLPSDRFSAERTGGSVSTLTIQRTQQEDSAVYLCASSPGTGGEKLFFGSGTQLSVL.

The chain combines TRBV27 with TRBJ2-5; TRBD2 aligns across 8 bases. V lost 3 bases and J lost 5; bases outside the gene matches: 8. The CDR3 totals 15 residues. CDR1 and CDR2 from the germline V gene are MNHEY and SMNVEV (reference sequence). CDR3 DNA: TGTGCCAGCAGTTTTTACCGGGGGGGCTCTGAGACCCAGTACTTC. It translates to CASSFYRGGSETQYF.